Below are 12 T cell receptor beta chains sequenced from a single sample in a study of blood T cell repertoires in COVID-19. Clones were read by immunoSEQ multiplex PCR, and TCRdb kept only the in-frame ones, dropping some. The repertoire has 150,000 to 200,000 clones, under 85% of them found once; the top ten carry approximately 9.4%. The source material was peripheral blood. The receptors were gathered from a woman aged 80 or over with acute or convalescent COVID-19.

Written as DNA, the CDR3 is TGTGCCAGTAGTATAGGAGGGCGCACCCTCAACTATGGCTACACCTTC. Encoded protein: CASSIGGRTLNYGYTF. The chain recombines TRBV19 with TRBJ1-2; D is unresolved. Germline values: CDR1 LNHDA, CDR2 SQIVND (reference sequence). Trimming removed 1 base at V and 2 bases at J, with 14 bases between. The CDR3 has 16 residues.

This chain uses TRBV18 with TRBJ2-7, with D possibly being TRBD2 (5 bases). CDR1 KGHSH and CDR2 LQKENI come from the germline V gene. V lost 8 bases, J lost 5 bases, and 19 bases lay in between. The CDR3 has 14 amino acids. CDR3 sequence (DNA): TGTGCCAGCAAGGAGGCATCCCCCGTCCACGAGCAGTACTTC. This codes for CASKEASPVHEQYF.

This clone was observed a few times. This sequence joins TRBV7-9 and TRBJ1-6; TRBD1 matches 8 bases. V lost 4 bases and J lost 4; bases outside the gene matches: 6. From germline, CDR1 is SEHNR and CDR2 FQNEAQ (reference sequence). The CDR3 has 16 amino acids. In DNA, the CDR3 is TGTGCCAGCAGCTCATGGACAGGGCTTTATAATTCACCCCTCCACTTT. It is translated as CASSSWTGLYNSPLHF. The full variable domain, its missing parts supplied by reference TRBV7-9 and TRBJ1-6, is DTGVSQNPRHKITKRGQNVTFRCDPISEHNRLYWYRQTLGQGPEFLTYFQNEAQLEKSRLLSDRFSAERPKGSFSTLEIQRTEQGDSAMYLCASSSWTGLYNSPLHFGNGTRLTVT.

This CDR3 reads CASSDSGRVETQYF. CDR3 coding DNA: TGTGCCAGCAGTGATTCAGGGAGGGTGGAGACCCAGTACTTC. The genes are TRBV25-1 and TRBJ2-5; 7 bases are a match to TRBD2. Germline CDR1 reads MGHDK; CDR2 reads SYGVNS. The CDR3 has 14 amino acids. The junction had 6 bases not matched to a gene; V was cut back by 3 bases and J by 5 bases.

This chain links TRBV7-6 with TRBJ1-6; 9 nucleotides match TRBD1. CDR1 is SGHVS, CDR2 FNYEAQ, per germline. J was trimmed by 7 bases and V by 5 bases; bases with no gene match: 9. This CDR3 is 16 amino acids long. The CDR3 here is CASSPRQGQGNSPLHF. The CDR3 nucleotides are TGTGCCAGCAGCCCTAGACAGGGACAGGGCAATTCACCCCTCCACTTT.

The chain links TRBV9 to TRBJ1-4; possibly TRBD1 for D (6 bases). The V end was cut by 0 bases, the J end by 4 bases, with 10 bases between. The germline gives CDR1 SGDLS, CDR2 YYNGEE. The CDR3 has 15 amino acids. CDR3 nucleotides: TGTGCCAGCAGCGTAGAAAGGGGGATTAATGAAAAACTGTTTTTT. Its translation is CASSVERGINEKLFF. The whole variable domain, filled in from reference TRBV9 and TRBJ1-4, reads DSGVTQTPKHLITATGQRVTLRCSPRSGDLSVYWYQQSLDQGLQFLIQYYNGEERAKGNILERFSAQQFPDLHSELNLSSLELGDSALYFCASSVERGINEKLFFGSGTQLSVL.

The chain links TRBV4-3 to TRBJ1-3, with unresolved D. The CDR3 runs to 18 residues. Deletions cut 1 base from V and 2 bases from J, with 18 bases between. Germline V CDR1 and CDR2: LGHNA, YSLEER. CDR3 residues: CASSQGWSGKFTGNTIYF. In DNA form, the CDR3 reads TGCGCCAGCAGCCAAGGATGGAGCGGAAAATTTACTGGAAACACCATATATTTT.

This chain joins TRBV27 and TRBJ2-4; D may be TRBD1 (6 bases). The CDR3 runs to 15 residues. CDR1 is MNHEY, CDR2 SMNVEV, per germline (reference sequence). Trimming left V 2 bases short and J 2 bases short, with 10 bases between. The CDR3: CASSLMRGSKNIQYF. In DNA form, the CDR3 reads TGTGCCAGCAGTTTAATGAGGGGGTCCAAAAACATTCAGTACTTC.

The chain links TRBV19 to TRBJ2-1, with 15 bases identical to TRBD2. The V gene end was trimmed by 3 bases and the J gene end by 4 bases; junction bases not matched to a gene: 7. CDR1 and CDR2 from the germline V gene are LNHDA and SQIVND (reference sequence). The CDR3 spans 18 residues. In DNA, the CDR3 is TGTGCCAGTAGTATTGGACTAGCGGGGGGGCCGGGGTACAATGAGCAGTTCTTC. Translating gives CASSIGLAGGPGYNEQFF.

CDR3 protein: CASSFSLAPSYEQYF. As DNA, the CDR3 is TGTGCCAGCAGTTTTTCACTAGCCCCTTCCTACGAGCAGTACTTC. The chain carries TRBV27 and TRBJ2-7; D possibly corresponds to TRBD2 (6 bases). CDR1 and CDR2 from the germline V gene are MNHEY and SMNVEV (reference sequence). The V and J ends lost 3 bases and 1 base respectively, with 13 bases between them. The CDR3 extends over 15 amino acids.

The chain combines TRBV19 with TRBJ1-2; possible D gene TRBD1, 5 bases. The CDR3 is 14 amino acids. The ends were cut back, 1 base at V and 4 bases at J, with 10 bases in the middle. CDR1 is LNHDA and CDR2 is SQIVND in the germline V gene (reference sequence). CDR3 DNA sequence: TGTGCCAGTAGTATAGCCAGGACAACCTATGGCTACACCTTC. Residues: CASSIARTTYGYTF.

The table lists this clone with a count of one. The CDR3 here is CASSWGVNEQFF. The CDR3, as DNA: TGTGCCAGCAGCTGGGGAGTCAATGAGCAGTTCTTC. The chain couples TRBV12-3 or TRBV12-4 to TRBJ2-1; TRBD2 might be the D (5 bases). Trimming shortened V by 6 bases and J by 6 bases, and 9 bases separated the two germline ends. The CDR3 consists of 12 residues.